The TCR beta chain under discussion was sequenced for a study of blood T cell repertoires in COVID-19. Study at large: Samples taken during acute and convalescent COVID-19 were collected in the United States, Italy and Spain. Sources were T cells, B-cell-depleted T cells, or PBMCs; the material itself was cDNA or gDNA.

The data were produced by immunoSEQ multiplex PCR, yet TCRdb's version contains in-frame clones alone and is incomplete. The sample yields 270,000 or so clones, more than 85% seen once. The CDR3 consists of 15 residues. V gave up 2 bases and J gave up 5 bases, with 16 bases separating them. In germline, CDR1 is SGHKS, CDR2 YYEKEE (reference sequence). The sequencing sample was made of PBMCs or T cells enriched from blood (not recorded which). The clonotype was recovered from a man in his forties or fifties who had been exposed to COVID-19. The gene calls are TRBV5-5 and TRBJ1-1; possible D gene TRBD1, 5 bases. CDR3 coding DNA: TGTGCCAGCAGCTTCGGAGGGAATTGGGGGACTGAAGCTTTCTTT. Its translation: CASSFGGNWGTEAFF.